The present T cell receptor beta chain was sequenced within a study of T cell clonality in common variable immunodeficiency. Study-wide findings and caveats: Fewer deletions and N-nucleotide insertions were reportedly seen in common variable immunodeficiency TCR beta sequences. CVID subjects showed higher TCRbeta clonality than healthy controls.

Germline-derived CDR1 and CDR2 are GTSNPN and SVGIG (reference sequence). V was trimmed by 1 base and J by 9 bases, leaving 10 bases between them. The CDR3 is 12 amino acids. Assay used: immunoSEQ multiplex PCR; TCRdb lists only in-frame clones, some missing. Altogether 28,000 or so clones were found in the sample, and no singletons occur. Aged 9 to 64 years, CVID subjects averaged about 39 years old. With respect to this clone: The antigen is undetermined. Coverage ceases 3 residues before the CDR3 finishes, and the germline J gene fills in the end.

This receptor was identified in a human donor with common variable immunodeficiency. The sequencing sample was made of peripheral blood mononuclear cells. This chain uses TRBV30 with TRBJ2-1; D is possibly TRBD1 (7 bases). The chain's CDR3 is CAWSAGGIEQFF. The CDR3 bases that were read are TGTGCCTGGAGTGCAGGGGGGATTGAG.